The rows below give T cell receptor beta chains drawn from one sample of a study of T cell changes during pregnancy in multiple sclerosis. This table comes from immunoSEQ multiplex PCR, and its TCRdb copy is limited to in-frame clones, with some not included. The repertoire holds about 68,000 clones, with 75% to 95% as singletons. The specimen comprised peripheral blood, sampled in the second trimester of pregnancy. All receptors derive from a female donor with multiple sclerosis, enrolled in a pregnancy study. The CDR3 runs from the conserved cysteine through the conserved F or W. The order of the fields is V gene, D gene, J gene, clone size, CDR3 protein, CDR3 DNA. The D gene is left open where the match is weak. Clone size is shown for a subset of rows, as once, few, many or a class of expanded clone.

>TRBV11-3|.|TRBJ1-1|.
CASSITGSPNTEAFF
TGTGCCAGCAGCATTACAGGTTCCCCGAACACTGAAGCTTTCTTT
>TRBV29-1|TRBD1|TRBJ1-1|.
CSVLGQSPPEAFF
TGCAGCGTCCTGGGACAGTCGCCCCCTGAAGCTTTCTTT
>TRBV19|.|TRBJ1-2|.
CASSLQGYGYTF
TGTGCCAGTAGTCTGCAGGGCTATGGCTACACCTTC
>TRBV21-1|.|TRBJ1-4|.
CACRGRSEKLFF
TGTGCCTGCAGGGGGCGAAGTGAAAAACTGTTTTTT
>TRBV6-5|.|TRBJ1-1|.
CASSYGRGILNTEAFF
TGTGCCAGCAGTTACGGGAGGGGGATCCTGAACACTGAAGCTTTCTTT
>TRBV19|TRBD2|TRBJ2-1|.
CASIPGGSSSYNEQFF
TGTGCCAGTATCCCGGGAGGCTCCAGCTCCTACAATGAGCAGTTCTTC
>TRBV19|.|TRBJ2-5|.
CASSKGTQETQYF
TGTGCCAGTAGTAAAGGGACACAAGAGACCCAGTACTTC
>TRBV27|.|TRBJ2-7|.
CASSFSAWGQGRYEQYF
TGTGCCAGCAGTTTTTCCGCGTGGGGGCAGGGACGGTACGAGCAGTACTTC
>TRBV29-1|.|TRBJ2-5|.
CSVEQGETQYF
TGCAGCGTTGAACAGGGAGAGACCCAGTACTTC
>TRBV7-2|.|TRBJ2-2|.
CASSLAGGRTGELFF
TGTGCCAGCAGCTTAGCGGGGGGGCGGACCGGGGAGCTGTTTTTT
>TRBV7-7|.|TRBJ2-2|.
CASSPKLGVGPVTGELFF
TGTGCCAGCAGCCCAAAGCTTGGGGTGGGGCCTGTGACCGGGGAGCTGTTTTTT
>TRBV9|.|TRBJ1-2|.
CASTRGDYGYTF
TGTGCCAGCACCCGCGGTGACTATGGCTACACCTTC
>TRBV19|TRBD2|TRBJ2-7|.
CASSMGAGSSYEQYF
TGTGCCAGTAGTATGGGAGCGGGGAGCTCCTACGAGCAGTACTTC
>TRBV7-8|TRBD1|TRBJ1-5|.
CASSLLGGDSNQPQHF
TGTGCCAGCAGCTTATTAGGGGGCGATAGCAATCAGCCCCAGCATTTT
>TRBV11-2|TRBD1|TRBJ1-2|once
CASSLVGPGQPYGYTF
TGTGCCAGCAGCTTAGTAGGACCGGGACAGCCCTATGGCTACACCTTC
>TRBV9|.|TRBJ2-7|.
CASSVGTGNSYEQYF
TGTGCCAGCAGCGTGGGTACAGGGAACTCCTACGAGCAGTACTTC
>TRBV18|.|TRBJ2-1|.
CASSNRSPNEQFF
TGTGCCAGCTCAAACCGGAGCCCCAATGAGCAGTTCTTC
>TRBV5-6|.|TRBJ1-2|.
CASSLRGVPERGYTF
TGTGCCAGCAGCTTGAGGGGTGTCCCCGAACGGGGCTACACCTTC
>TRBV18|.|TRBJ1-1|.
CASSPLGGRPTEAFF
TGTGCCAGCTCACCACTCGGTGGCAGGCCGACTGAAGCTTTCTTT
>TRBV6-4|TRBD1|TRBJ2-1|few
CASSAGGEDYNEQFF
TGTGCCAGCAGTGCAGGGGGCGAGGATTACAATGAGCAGTTCTTC
>TRBV19|.|TRBJ1-5|few
CASSIARNQPQHF
TGTGCCAGTAGTATAGCGCGAAATCAGCCCCAGCATTTT
>TRBV7-7|TRBD2|TRBJ2-1|.
CASNPLANLGNEQFF
TGTGCCAGCAACCCACTAGCGAACCTCGGCAATGAGCAGTTCTTC
>TRBV10-3|TRBD1|TRBJ2-7|.
CAISDPRTGGSYEQYF
TGTGCCATCAGTGACCCGAGGACAGGGGGCAGCTACGAGCAGTACTTC
>TRBV7-6|.|TRBJ1-5|.
CVGRSGYQPQHF
TGTGTGGGCCGATCTGGGTATCAGCCCCAGCATTTT
>TRBV5-4|.|TRBJ2-7|once
CASSLKTVAYEQYF
TGTGCCAGCAGCTTGAAGACTGTGGCCTACGAGCAGTACTTC
>TRBV7-3|TRBD2|TRBJ2-1|.
CASSLIPGTSPYNEQFF
TGTGCCAGCAGCCTCATACCGGGGACTAGTCCATACAATGAGCAGTTCTTC
>TRBV6-1|.|TRBJ2-7|.
CASSDRVGEQYF
TGTGCCAGCAGTGACAGGGTAGGCGAGCAGTACTTC
>TRBV6-5|TRBD2|TRBJ2-2|.
CASRGEMDTGELFF
TGTGCCAGCCGGGGGGAGATGGACACCGGGGAGCTGTTTTTT
>TRBV5-8|.|TRBJ1-2|.
CASSLRPGKFSDRDNGYTF
TGTGCCAGCAGCTTACGCCCCGGGAAGTTCTCAGACCGGGACAATGGCTACACCTTC
>TRBV29-1|.|TRBJ1-2|.
CSVAGARSYTF
TGCAGCGTCGCAGGGGCTAGGAGCTACACCTTC
>TRBV2|TRBD1|TRBJ1-6|few
CASREQGANYNSPLHF
TGTGCCAGCAGAGAACAGGGGGCAAACTATAATTCACCCCTCCACTTT
>TRBV7-3|TRBD1|TRBJ1-1|.
CASSSWTGGRLDTEAFF
TGTGCCAGCAGCTCCTGGACAGGGGGCCGGTTGGACACTGAAGCTTTCTTT
>TRBV28|.|TRBJ1-2|.
CASSSLGDYGYTF
TGTGCCAGCAGTTCCTTAGGAGACTATGGCTACACCTTC
>TRBV13|TRBD1|TRBJ1-2|.
CASTGQAYGYTF
TGTGCCAGCACCGGACAGGCCTATGGCTACACCTTC
>TRBV29-1|TRBD1|TRBJ1-1|few
CSVDLTGPEAFF
TGCAGCGTTGACTTGACAGGGCCTGAAGCTTTCTTT
>TRBV25-1|TRBD1|TRBJ2-2|.
CASKGTGSTGELFF
TGTGCCAGCAAGGGGACAGGGTCCACCGGGGAGCTGTTTTTT
>TRBV7-9|.|TRBJ1-4|.
CASLGGDGEKLFF
TGTGCCAGCTTAGGGGGAGACGGGGAAAAACTGTTTTTT
>TRBV7-3|TRBD2|TRBJ2-1|.
CASSLFGLAAYNEQFF
TGTGCCAGCAGCTTATTCGGCCTAGCGGCCTACAATGAGCAGTTCTTC
>TRBV15|TRBD2|TRBJ2-7|.
CATRGGLSSYEQYF
TGTGCCACCAGGGGGGGGTTAAGCTCCTACGAGCAGTACTTC
>TRBV5-4|.|TRBJ2-5|.
CASSPGSRETQYF
TGTGCCAGCAGCCCAGGGTCCCGAGAGACCCAGTACTTC
>TRBV5-5|TRBD1|TRBJ1-2|.
CASSVGGQVIYGYTF
TGTGCCAGCAGCGTCGGCGGACAGGTTATTTATGGCTACACCTTC
>TRBV7-9|TRBD2|TRBJ2-2|.
CASSLQRGGVAGELFF
TGTGCCAGCAGCTTACAGCGGGGGGGGGTCGCCGGGGAGCTGTTTTTT
>TRBV7-3|TRBD2|TRBJ2-7|.
CASSTRGGYEQYF
TGTGCCAGCAGCACCCGGGGGGGGTACGAGCAGTACTTC